This T cell receptor (beta chain) was identified in a study of cytomegalovirus exposure and HLA in healthy donors. Researchers ran the PCR with 60 Vbeta and 13 Jbeta primers. The protocol was immunoSEQ multiplex PCR, while the TCRdb copy is restricted to in-frame clones and leaves out a portion. The sample carries under 250,000 clones, over 75% recorded once. With regard to this clone: Antigen: not known.

Study observations and caveats: TCR association rates varied by HLA locus in a later analysis, with DRB1 highest and HLA-C lowest. Presence/absence analyses rested on an assumption that sequencing depth was roughly uniform across donors. There was a cluster of highly shared sequence variants that was likely a sequencing artifact. As was reported, the HLA-A and HLA-B alleles of most subjects were accurately predicted from TCR beta sequences.

Germline trimming cut 11 bases from V and 2 bases from J; bases unmatched to any gene: 3. The length of the CDR3 is 12 residues. Germline CDR1 reads LNHDA; CDR2 reads SQIVND (reference sequence). Sequenced material: PBMCs. This sequence was found in a woman aged 25-40 years in good health and CMV-seronegative. The chain links TRBV19 to TRBJ1-3; 7 bases are a match to TRBD1. The chain's CDR3 is CAGGTAGNTIYF. CDR3 nucleotide sequence: TGTGCCGGAGGGACAGCTGGAAACACCATATATTTT. Together with reference TRBV19 and TRBJ1-3, the CDR3 gives the full variable domain: DGGITQSPKYLFRKEGQNVTLSCEQNLNHDAMYWYRQDPGQGLRLIYYSQIVNDFQKGDIAEGYSVSREKKESFPLTVTSAQKNPTAFYLCAGGTAGNTIYFGEGSWLTVV.